This is a list of T cell receptor beta chains from one sample in a study of blood T cell repertoires in COVID-19. The method was immunoSEQ multiplex PCR; TCRdb's version includes in-frame clones alone and lacks a portion of them. The sample lists about 43,000 clones; about nine tenths were seen once. Sequences were obtained from peripheral blood. The receptors derive from a woman of 80 years or more with active COVID-19. Each CDR3 is given with its conserved first and last residue. The D gene is left open where the match is weak. Clone size is stated in some rows and not others, as once, few, many or a class when expanded.

clone_size: NA
j_call: TRBJ1-2
d_call: NA
v_call: TRBV6-5
cdr3_nt: TGTGCCAGCAGACAGTCGGCTAACTATGGCTACACCTTC
cdr3_aa: CASRQSANYGYTF

clone_size: NA
j_call: TRBJ2-5
d_call: TRBD2
v_call: TRBV7-2
cdr3_nt: TGTGCCAGCAGCCCCGGGTGGCGGCGGGGGACCCAAGAGACCCAGTACTTC
cdr3_aa: CASSPGWRRGTQETQYF

clone_size: NA
j_call: TRBJ2-2
d_call: NA
v_call: TRBV25-1
cdr3_nt: TGTGCCAGCGGGCCCGGGGAGCTGTTTTTT
cdr3_aa: CASGPGELFF

clone_size: NA
j_call: TRBJ2-5
d_call: TRBD2
v_call: TRBV6-2/TRBV6-3
cdr3_nt: TGTGCCAGCAGTTACCCGGGACTAGCGGGAGAGACCCAGTACTTC
cdr3_aa: CASSYPGLAGETQYF

clone_size: NA
j_call: TRBJ1-3
d_call: NA
v_call: TRBV28
cdr3_nt: TGTGCCAGCAGTTTATACACAGGAGACTCTGGAAACACCATATATTTT
cdr3_aa: CASSLYTGDSGNTIYF

clone_size: NA
j_call: TRBJ1-1
d_call: TRBD1
v_call: TRBV28
cdr3_nt: TGTGCCAGCAGTTATCCCGGGACAGGGGCTGAAGCTTTCTTT
cdr3_aa: CASSYPGTGAEAFF

clone_size: NA
j_call: TRBJ1-1
d_call: NA
v_call: TRBV7-8
cdr3_nt: TGTGCCAGCAGCCCTCCCCTTGGGCAGGGGAACACTGAAGCTTTCTTT
cdr3_aa: CASSPPLGQGNTEAFF

clone_size: NA
j_call: TRBJ2-5
d_call: TRBD2
v_call: TRBV19
cdr3_nt: TGTGCCAGTTTAGCGGGGTTAAAAGAGACCCAGTACTTC
cdr3_aa: CASLAGLKETQYF

clone_size: NA
j_call: TRBJ2-1
d_call: NA
v_call: TRBV10-1
cdr3_nt: TGCGCCAGCAGTGAGAATGTCGGGAATGAGCAGTTCTTC
cdr3_aa: CASSENVGNEQFF

clone_size: NA
j_call: TRBJ2-7
d_call: NA
v_call: TRBV9
cdr3_nt: TGTGCCAGCAGCGTAGGTTGGGGGGTCTACGAGCAGTACTTC
cdr3_aa: CASSVGWGVYEQYF

clone_size: NA
j_call: TRBJ2-6
d_call: TRBD1
v_call: TRBV6-5
cdr3_nt: TGTGCCAGCAGTTTACAGGGGGCGCAGGTCCTGACTTTC
cdr3_aa: CASSLQGAQVLTF

clone_size: NA
j_call: TRBJ1-1
d_call: NA
v_call: TRBV7-9
cdr3_nt: TGTGCCAGCAGCTCGAAACTCCCAGGGGATAGGACTGAAGCTTTCTTT
cdr3_aa: CASSSKLPGDRTEAFF

clone_size: NA
j_call: TRBJ2-2
d_call: NA
v_call: TRBV4-3
cdr3_nt: TGCGCCAGCAGCCAAGAATACGGACAGTTCGGTGGATACACCGGGGAGCTGTTTTTT
cdr3_aa: CASSQEYGQFGGYTGELFF

clone_size: NA
j_call: TRBJ2-2
d_call: NA
v_call: TRBV19
cdr3_nt: TGTGCCACACATTCCGGGGAGCTGTTTTTT
cdr3_aa: CATHSGELFF

clone_size: NA
j_call: TRBJ2-2
d_call: NA
v_call: TRBV6-5
cdr3_nt: TGTGCCAGCAGTTATGAGGGACAGAACACCGGGGAGCTGTTTTTT
cdr3_aa: CASSYEGQNTGELFF

clone_size: NA
j_call: TRBJ1-3
d_call: NA
v_call: TRBV7-2
cdr3_nt: TGTGCCAGCAGCTTAGATAGGACTTCTGGAAACACCATATATTTT
cdr3_aa: CASSLDRTSGNTIYF

clone_size: NA
j_call: TRBJ2-6
d_call: TRBD2
v_call: TRBV28
cdr3_nt: TGTGCCAGCATAGCGGGCGGGAGCTCTGGGGCCAACGTCCTGACTTTC
cdr3_aa: CASIAGGSSGANVLTF

clone_size: few
j_call: TRBJ1-5
d_call: NA
v_call: TRBV19
cdr3_nt: TGTGCCAGTCGTCTGCGTGAGCTGAATCAGCCCCAGCATTTT
cdr3_aa: CASRLRELNQPQHF

clone_size: NA
j_call: TRBJ1-3
d_call: NA
v_call: TRBV28
cdr3_nt: TGTGCCAGTAAAGGTGGGACAATGCCTGGAAACACCATATATTTT
cdr3_aa: CASKGGTMPGNTIYF

clone_size: NA
j_call: TRBJ2-1
d_call: TRBD1
v_call: TRBV5-4
cdr3_nt: TGTGCCAGCAGCCAGGACAGGGTGGGTGAGCAGTTCTTC
cdr3_aa: CASSQDRVGEQFF

clone_size: NA
j_call: TRBJ2-1
d_call: NA
v_call: TRBV9
cdr3_nt: TGTGCCAGCAGCGTAAGGGGCGACAATGAGCAGTTCTTC
cdr3_aa: CASSVRGDNEQFF

clone_size: NA
j_call: TRBJ1-5
d_call: NA
v_call: TRBV7-2
cdr3_nt: TGTGCCAGCAGCGATCTAGGAGCGGGAAATCAGCCCCAGCATTTT
cdr3_aa: CASSDLGAGNQPQHF

clone_size: once
j_call: TRBJ1-2
d_call: TRBD1
v_call: TRBV4-2
cdr3_nt: TGTGCCAGCAGCCAAGACTCCGGGACAGGGGGTCGATATGGCTACACCTTC
cdr3_aa: CASSQDSGTGGRYGYTF

clone_size: NA
j_call: TRBJ2-1
d_call: NA
v_call: TRBV27
cdr3_nt: TGTGCCAGCAGTCTACGGGCTAGCAGTGGGAATGAGCAGTTCTTC
cdr3_aa: CASSLRASSGNEQFF

clone_size: NA
j_call: TRBJ2-2
d_call: TRBD1
v_call: TRBV6-5
cdr3_nt: TGTGCCAGCAGGGTTACAGGGGGCGCCATCGGGGAGCTGTTTTTT
cdr3_aa: CASRVTGGAIGELFF

clone_size: NA
j_call: TRBJ2-7
d_call: TRBD1
v_call: TRBV10-3
cdr3_nt: TGTGCCATCAGTGAGTCCCCGGGACAGGGCCCCTACGAGCAGTACTTC
cdr3_aa: CAISESPGQGPYEQYF

clone_size: few
j_call: TRBJ2-7
d_call: NA
v_call: TRBV20-1
cdr3_nt: TGCAGTGCCCGCGGGGCCTACGAGCAGTACTTC
cdr3_aa: CSARGAYEQYF

clone_size: NA
j_call: TRBJ2-7
d_call: TRBD1
v_call: TRBV7-2
cdr3_nt: TGTGCCAGCAGCTACGGACAGGACTACGAGCAGTACTTC
cdr3_aa: CASSYGQDYEQYF

clone_size: NA
j_call: TRBJ2-5
d_call: TRBD2
v_call: TRBV2
cdr3_nt: TGTGCCAGCAGGGGCGGGGGGCAGCAGGAGACCCAGTACTTC
cdr3_aa: CASRGGGQQETQYF

clone_size: NA
j_call: TRBJ2-5
d_call: TRBD1
v_call: TRBV7-3
cdr3_nt: TGTGCCAGCAGCCCGGGACAGGGAGAGACCCAGTACTTC
cdr3_aa: CASSPGQGETQYF

clone_size: NA
j_call: TRBJ2-7
d_call: TRBD2
v_call: TRBV27
cdr3_nt: TGTGCCAGCACCCGGACTAGCCAAACGTCCTACGAGCAGTACTTC
cdr3_aa: CASTRTSQTSYEQYF

clone_size: few
j_call: TRBJ1-4
d_call: NA
v_call: TRBV7-9
cdr3_nt: TGTGCCAGCAGCTTAGCGGCAGGCTTAGACGAAAAACTGTTTTTT
cdr3_aa: CASSLAAGLDEKLFF

clone_size: few
j_call: TRBJ2-2
d_call: TRBD1
v_call: TRBV5-8
cdr3_nt: TGTGCCAGCGGAAGGACAGGGGGAGGCACCGGGGAGCTGTTTTTT
cdr3_aa: CASGRTGGGTGELFF

clone_size: NA
j_call: TRBJ2-1
d_call: NA
v_call: TRBV5-8
cdr3_nt: TGTGCCAGCAGCTTGGAGGGGCGCGGGACTTTAGAGCAGTTCTTC
cdr3_aa: CASSLEGRGTLEQFF

clone_size: NA
j_call: TRBJ2-5
d_call: NA
v_call: TRBV19
cdr3_nt: TGTGCCACCTCCCAATCAGGGTTAAGGGAGACCCAGTACTTC
cdr3_aa: CATSQSGLRETQYF

clone_size: NA
j_call: TRBJ2-2
d_call: NA
v_call: TRBV18
cdr3_nt: TGTGCCAGCTCCCCAACTCCAACGTCCGGGGAGCTGTTTTTT
cdr3_aa: CASSPTPTSGELFF

clone_size: NA
j_call: TRBJ2-3
d_call: TRBD1
v_call: TRBV24-1
cdr3_nt: TGTGCCACCAGTGATTCGGACAGGCGAGGCACAGATACGCAGTATTTT
cdr3_aa: CATSDSDRRGTDTQYF

clone_size: NA
j_call: TRBJ2-5
d_call: NA
v_call: TRBV6-5
cdr3_nt: TGTGCCAGCAGCGGAAGACAGGCCCAAGGGACCCAGTACTTC
cdr3_aa: CASSGRQAQGTQYF

clone_size: few
j_call: TRBJ2-7
d_call: NA
v_call: TRBV4-2
cdr3_nt: TGTGCCAGCAGCCAAGAGGGGCCAAGGCCCTCCGGCGAGCAGTACTTC
cdr3_aa: CASSQEGPRPSGEQYF

clone_size: NA
j_call: TRBJ1-1
d_call: TRBD1
v_call: TRBV25-1
cdr3_nt: TGTGCCAGCAGTGATACAGGGGTGGCGAACACTGAAGCTTTCTTT
cdr3_aa: CASSDTGVANTEAFF

clone_size: once
j_call: TRBJ2-7
d_call: NA
v_call: TRBV15
cdr3_nt: TGTGCCACCAGCAGAGATCTGGGAGCTTACGAGCAGTACTTC
cdr3_aa: CATSRDLGAYEQYF

clone_size: NA
j_call: TRBJ1-1
d_call: NA
v_call: TRBV24-1
cdr3_nt: TGTGCCACCAGTGATTTGTCGGCCTCGGGAGCTTTCTTT
cdr3_aa: CATSDLSASGAFF

clone_size: NA
j_call: TRBJ2-4
d_call: TRBD2
v_call: TRBV9
cdr3_nt: TGTGCCAGCAGCTCGATGTCGGGGACTAGCGGGAAAAACATTCAGTACTTC
cdr3_aa: CASSSMSGTSGKNIQYF

clone_size: NA
j_call: TRBJ1-1
d_call: NA
v_call: TRBV29-1
cdr3_nt: TGCAGCGTTGAGGGCAACAGTCCGGAAGCTTTCTTT
cdr3_aa: CSVEGNSPEAFF

clone_size: NA
j_call: TRBJ2-6
d_call: TRBD1
v_call: TRBV6-2/TRBV6-3
cdr3_nt: TGTGCCAGCAGCCGCGGGACAGGGGTCTCTGGGGCCAACGTCCTGACTTTC
cdr3_aa: CASSRGTGVSGANVLTF

clone_size: NA
j_call: TRBJ1-2
d_call: NA
v_call: TRBV28
cdr3_nt: TGTGCCAGCAGCCTAGGACTTCGGGGTCGTGGCTACACCTTC
cdr3_aa: CASSLGLRGRGYTF

clone_size: NA
j_call: TRBJ2-3
d_call: TRBD2
v_call: TRBV7-9
cdr3_nt: TGTGCCAGCAGAACCCAGCGGGGCAACACAGATACGCAGTATTTT
cdr3_aa: CASRTQRGNTDTQYF

clone_size: few
j_call: TRBJ2-7
d_call: TRBD2
v_call: TRBV6-1
cdr3_nt: TGTGCCAGCAGTGTAGTGTCGGCTAGCGGGGGGGCTCAGGAGCAGTACTTC
cdr3_aa: CASSVVSASGGAQEQYF

clone_size: NA
j_call: TRBJ2-2
d_call: TRBD1
v_call: TRBV20-1
cdr3_nt: TGCAGTGCTAGTGGGCAGGGGGCTCGAACCGGGGAGCTGTTTTTT
cdr3_aa: CSASGQGARTGELFF

clone_size: NA
j_call: TRBJ2-5
d_call: TRBD1
v_call: TRBV5-4
cdr3_nt: TGTGCCAGCAGCAATTTGGGACAGGGTAGGGGGGAGACCCAGTACTTC
cdr3_aa: CASSNLGQGRGETQYF

clone_size: medium-sized
j_call: TRBJ2-3
d_call: TRBD2
v_call: TRBV5-6
cdr3_nt: TGTGCCAGCAGCTTGGCAGGGCGGGGGGGCCTCGTCACAGATACGCAGTATTTT
cdr3_aa: CASSLAGRGGLVTDTQYF

clone_size: NA
j_call: TRBJ2-1
d_call: TRBD1
v_call: TRBV13
cdr3_nt: TGTGCCAGCAGCCCAAGGACAGGAGGCAATGAGCAGTTCTTC
cdr3_aa: CASSPRTGGNEQFF

clone_size: NA
j_call: TRBJ1-2
d_call: TRBD1
v_call: TRBV18
cdr3_nt: TGTGCCAGCTCAACGACAGGGATAAAGGATGGCTACACCTTC
cdr3_aa: CASSTTGIKDGYTF

clone_size: NA
j_call: TRBJ1-5
d_call: NA
v_call: TRBV7-9
cdr3_nt: TGTGCCAGCAGCTTAGCCGGGGGGGGTCAGCCCCAGCATTTT
cdr3_aa: CASSLAGGGQPQHF

clone_size: NA
j_call: TRBJ1-2
d_call: TRBD1
v_call: TRBV28
cdr3_nt: TGTGCCAGCAGGGCTACAGGGCAGGGGGTCTATGGCTACACCTTC
cdr3_aa: CASRATGQGVYGYTF

clone_size: NA
j_call: TRBJ1-2
d_call: NA
v_call: TRBV24-1
cdr3_nt: TGTGCCACCAGTGCCAGGGTAGGCGGCTACACCTTC
cdr3_aa: CATSARVGGYTF

clone_size: NA
j_call: TRBJ1-2
d_call: NA
v_call: TRBV19
cdr3_nt: TGTGCCAGTAGCCTCTATGGCTACACCTTC
cdr3_aa: CASSLYGYTF

clone_size: NA
j_call: TRBJ2-5
d_call: TRBD2
v_call: TRBV7-9
cdr3_nt: TGTGCCAGCAGCTTAAAAGCGGGGTATGAGACCCAGTACTTC
cdr3_aa: CASSLKAGYETQYF

clone_size: NA
j_call: TRBJ1-2
d_call: NA
v_call: TRBV19
cdr3_nt: TGTGCCAGTAAGCCGGGACAACATAACTATGGCTACACCTTC
cdr3_aa: CASKPGQHNYGYTF

clone_size: NA
j_call: TRBJ1-5
d_call: TRBD1
v_call: TRBV19
cdr3_nt: TGTGCCAGTAGTAGACAGGGCCAATTCAGCAATCAGCCCCAGCATTTT
cdr3_aa: CASSRQGQFSNQPQHF